Described below is a single T cell receptor (beta chain) sequence and its context. Its antigen specificity is not known. Nothing much larger sits one base from this clone, and base qualities are not available. Ends trimmed: V by 4 bases, J by 3 bases; bases unmatched to a gene: 4. As encoded in the germline V gene, CDR1 is KGHSH while CDR2 is LQKENI. The CDR3 holds 14 amino acids from the cysteine to the phenylalanine. Only the CDR3 DNA is retained, 42 bases long and in frame from the first base. The data are from a study of blood T cell repertoires in COVID-19 (dated by TCRdb to 2020 to 2021). The study in broad terms: The collaborator samples originated in the United States, Italy and Spain and spanned the acute and convalescent phases of COVID-19. The material from the prospective study consisted of cDNA or gDNA derived from T cells, B-cell-depleted T cells, or PBMCs. Deeply sampled blood TCRbeta repertoires from subjects exposed to, actively infected with, or recovered from COVID-19 were included in the dataset. A freely available public database, intended as a resource for researchers studying the immune response to SARS-CoV-2, is where the repertoires were released. The samples were drawn from the first 160 participants of the ongoing ImmuneRACE study and from roughly 1,300 subjects provided by 6 global collaborators. A de-identified subject ID, COVID-19 status, age in years and sex were almost always included in the sample metadata. Where HLA class I and class II types were available, the types were taken from metadata supplied by the sample provider, not from assay-based typing. The investigation overall reported the following: The quantity of clinical and demographic metadata differed by source and by participant and was supplied without curation.

Participants in the prospective study were aged about 18 to 100 years, lived in about two dozen United States geographic areas, and enrolled through a virtual design. In the prospective study, participants were assigned to cohorts based on the clinical history participants reported in a screening survey and a study questionnaire. For ImmuneRACE Cohort 3, a participant was defined as recovered based on two consecutive negative NP/OP PCR tests, clearance by a healthcare professional, or resolution of symptoms. Mobile phlebotomists in the prospective study collected whole blood, serum and a nasopharyngeal or oropharyngeal swab from every participant. Participants in the prospective study had the option to provide additional blood draws and questionnaires over an approximately 2-month period. Before DNA extraction, blood samples from the prospective study were shipped at room temperature or frozen.

TCRbeta CDR3 regions were amplified from genomic DNA using the immunoSEQ Assay, a bias-controlled multiplex PCR. Under the source paper's analysis protocol: The number of nucleated cells in each sample was estimated from the amplification of reference gene primers within the assay. Sequence reads were collapsed and filtered to measure the absolute abundance of every unique TCRbeta CDR3 rearrangement. For each sample, productive Simpson clonality was calculated by taking the square root of Simpson's diversity index across productive rearrangements. TCRdb provides this immuneACCESS table in a form limited to in-frame rearrangements. Some clones are lacking; in checked studies, under half of them reflect an unresolved V gene, and why the rest are absent is not known. D and trimming come from the DNA, and the V and J calls and clone size come from that table. The sample table shows fewer than 400,000 clones, and 80% to 90% are seen once. Of the sample, roughly 2% is held by the ten largest clones.

The origin of this receptor is a man younger than 40 who had recovered from COVID-19. The source material was PBMCs or T cells enriched from blood (not recorded which). Rearrangement joined TRBV18 to TRBJ1-1; TRBD1 lines up with 8 middle nucleotides. The bases are TGTGCCAGCTCACTACTGACAGGGGACACTGAAGCTTTCTTT. It encodes CASSLLTGDTEAFF. Full variable domain (CDR3 extended with the reference TRBV18 and TRBJ1-1 proteins): NAGVMQNPRHLVRRRGQEARLRCSPMKGHSHVYWYRQLPEEGLKFMVYLQKENIIDESGMPKERFSAEFPKEGPSILRIQQVVRGDSAAYFCASSLLTGDTEAFFGQGTRLTVV.